This TCR beta chain was sequenced in a study of blood T cell repertoires in COVID-19. Study background: Whether acute or convalescent, the COVID-19 samples came from the United States, Italy and Spain. The cDNA or gDNA used as material had been derived from T cells, B-cell-depleted T cells, or PBMCs.

Germline lookup yields CDR1 LGHNA and CDR2 YSLEER. The CDR3 totals 14 residues. V was trimmed by 2 bases and J by 4 bases, leaving 9 bases between them. Original processing notes: Estimated nucleated cell counts came from reference gene primer amplification. Data came from immunoSEQ multiplex PCR; TCRdb stores just in-frame clones and leaves some out. That table supplies the V and J calls and clone size; D and trimming were determined from the DNA. There are 440,000 or so clones in the sample; 70% to 90% occur only once, and less than 2% lies in the top ten. The chain combines TRBV4-3 with TRBJ2-1; weak D call: TRBD1 (5 bases). The source of this sequence is a woman in her thirties or forties with COVID-19, enrolled during active disease. The source material was peripheral blood. The CDR3 coding sequence is TGCGCCAGCAGCCAAATGACAGAATACAATGAGCAGTTCTTC. Protein sequence: CASSQMTEYNEQFF.